This TCR beta chain was captured by sequencing in a study of blood T cell repertoires in COVID-19. V was clipped by 0 bases and J by 3 bases, with 13 bases between them. The germline V gene has CDR1 SGHRS and CDR2 YFSETQ. This CDR3 has 16 residues. Original processing methods: How many nucleated cells were present was estimated from reference gene primer amplification. The protocol was immunoSEQ multiplex PCR, while the TCRdb copy is restricted to in-frame clones and leaves out a portion. That table gives V, J and clone size, and the DNA gave D and trimming. Of 150,000 to 200,000 clones detected, approximately 86% appear once; the ten largest clones hold about 9.7%.

The source material was peripheral blood. This chain connects TRBV5-1 to TRBJ1-3; possibly TRBD1 for D (6 bases). The source of this sequence is a middle-aged man with active or convalescent COVID-19. The CDR3 DNA follows: TGCGCCAGCAGCTTGGACACAGGGTCCGGTGGAAACACCATATATTTT. This translates into CASSLDTGSGGNTIYF.